These 3 T cell receptor beta chains were sequenced from one sample in a study of shared clonotypes between healthy human individuals. The data were produced by immunoSEQ multiplex PCR, yet TCRdb's version contains in-frame clones alone and is incomplete. The sample has roughly 600,000 clones, roughly 98% seen once. Positive CCR7 selection of CD45RO-negative cells yielded the naive CD8 cells, and terminally differentiated effector memory CD45RA+ cells were excluded. Sequencing used naive CD8+ T cells sorted from blood. The receptors derive from a man aged 25 to 45 in good health.

Points on this clone: The same CDR3 also results from other DNA sequences found in this sample. The rearrangement joins TRBV27 to TRBJ2-3; D is ambiguous. V lost 5 bases to trimming and J lost 5 bases, with 8 bases between them. The CDR3 length is 12 residues. Germline V gene lookup returns CDR1 MNHEY and CDR2 SMNVEV (reference sequence). CDR3 nucleotide sequence: TGTGCCAGCAGTCCTCGCGGAGATACGCAGTATTTT. Its protein is CASSPRGDTQYF.

The rearrangement links TRBV29-1 to TRBJ2-2; the match to TRBD2 covers 7 bases. Germline-derived CDR1 and CDR2 are SQVTM and ANQGSEA. CDR3 length equals 16 residues. With 4 bases clipped from V and 2 bases from J, the junction kept 10 bases outside the gene matches. The CDR3 protein is CSVGRETPVNTGELFF. CDR3 in DNA: TGCAGCGTTGGGCGGGAGACTCCGGTAAACACCGGGGAGCTGTTTTTT.

Turning to this clone: This sample includes further DNA sequences coding for the same CDR3. The V call is TRBV5-8, the J call TRBJ2-3; TRBD2 matches 7 bases. The CDR3 totals 15 residues. CDR1 SGHTS and CDR2 YDEGEE come from the germline V gene. The V gene end was trimmed by 0 bases and the J gene end by 3 bases; junction bases not matched to a gene: 4. The CDR3 here is CASSLGLAGTDTQYF. CDR3 coding DNA: TGTGCCAGCAGCTTGGGACTAGCAGGTACAGATACGCAGTATTTT.